Each of the 30 T cell receptor beta chains below was sequenced from the same sample in a study of neurological immune-mediated disorders. One entry per CDR3 protein results from TCRdb running MiXCR on the 5' RACE reads. The sample shows about 58,000 distinct CDR3 sequences, 2% to 2.5% of them seen only once. Sequenced: PBMCs. Receptor source: a man aged 50-59 years with multiple sclerosis.

This clonotype occurred many times. The chain is built from TRBV5-1 and TRBJ2-2; D gene uncertain. Trimming pared 4 bases from V and 1 base from J, leaving 5 bases between. The CDR3 is 13 residues long. CDR1 SGHRS and CDR2 YFSETQ come from the germline V gene. The CDR3 sequence is CASSRENTGELFF. In DNA form, the CDR3 reads TGCGCCAGCAGCAGGGAGAACACCGGGGAGCTGTTTTTT.

The table lists this clonotype with many counts. The CDR3 coding sequence is TGTGCCAGCAGAGGACTAGCGGGGGGCCACGACGAGCAGTACTTC. Amino acid sequence: CASRGLAGGHDEQYF. This chain links TRBV27 with TRBJ2-7; 14 bases agree with TRBD2. Trimming at V came to 6 bases and at J to 5 bases, leaving 6 bases not matched to a gene. This CDR3 contains 15 residues. CDR1 is MNHEY and CDR2 is SMNVEV in the germline V gene (reference sequence).

For this clonotype: An end of the junction does not agree with germline; a read error may underlie this. J is TRBJ1-6 and V is TRBV10-2, with D perhaps matching TRBD1 (5 bases). Per germline, CDR1 WSHSY and CDR2 SAAADI. The CDR3 runs 13 residues. CDR3 loop: CASSPGWNSPLNF. The CDR3 DNA sequence: TGCGCCAGCAGTCCAGGGTGGAATTCACCCCTCAACTTT.

This clonotype occurred many times. The V and J genes are TRBV6-5 and TRBJ2-1; 10 bases align to TRBD1. The CDR3 contains 15 residues. J was trimmed by 3 bases and V by 6 bases; bases with no gene match: 5. Germline-derived CDR1 and CDR2 are MNHEY and SVGAGI. The chain's CDR3 is CASSLRDRGYNEQFF. The CDR3 DNA is TGTGCCAGCAGCCTCCGGGACAGGGGCTACAATGAGCAGTTCTTC.

This clonotype appeared many times. The chain couples TRBV3-1 to TRBJ2-2; D is unclear. V gave up 4 bases and J gave up 3 bases, with 9 bases separating them. CDR1 and CDR2 from the germline V gene are LGHDT and YNNKEL (reference sequence). The CDR3 is 14 residues long. The CDR3 loop reads CASSPGGYTGELFF. The CDR3 region has the DNA TGTGCCAGCAGCCCGGGCGGCTACACCGGGGAGCTGTTTTTT. The full variable domain, completed using reference TRBV3-1 and TRBJ2-2, is DTAVSQTPKYLVTQMGNDKSIKCEQNLGHDTMYWYKQDSKKFLKIMFSYNNKELIINETVPNRFSPKSPDKAHLNLHINSLELGDSAVYFCASSPGGYTGELFFGEGSRLTVL.

There are many counts of this clonotype. J is TRBJ2-3 and V is TRBV29-1; D perhaps matches TRBD1 (6 bases). The CDR3 sequence is 16 residues long. V lost 4 bases and J 4 bases, leaving 21 bases between the germline ends. Germline CDR1 reads SQVTM; CDR2 reads ANQGSEA. The CDR3 DNA follows: TGCAGCGTTGCGCGACCCAGGGGCGCGACGGCAGATACGCAGTATTTT. Its translation: CSVARPRGATADTQYF.

The table lists this clonotype with many counts. This chain uses TRBV9 with TRBJ2-6, with D unresolved. Trimming stripped 3 bases from V and 4 bases from J, with 11 bases between. Germline V CDR1 and CDR2: SGDLS, YYNGEE. CDR3 length: 15 residues. The CDR3: CASSALDGGANVLTF. In DNA, the CDR3 is TGTGCCAGCAGCGCCCTCGACGGAGGGGCCAACGTCCTGACTTTC.

Many counts were recorded for this clonotype. For the CDR3, the DNA is TGTGCCAGCAGTTCAAACAGCGTCCGGGACATTCAGTACTTC. Protein sequence: CASSSNSVRDIQYF. The chain uses TRBV12-3 or TRBV12-4 and TRBJ2-4; D is unresolved. This CDR3 has 14 residues. The germline V and J ends were trimmed by 4 bases and 8 bases, with 15 bases remaining between them.

The sample holds many counts of this clonotype. The V and J genes are TRBV5-1 and TRBJ2-4, with 9 positions matching TRBD1. The CDR3 loop spans 15 amino acids. V was clipped by 0 bases and J by 6 bases; unmatched bases: 4. The germline gives CDR1 SGHRS, CDR2 YFSETQ. CDR3: CASSLEAGQGNIQYF. The CDR3 bases are TGCGCCAGCAGCTTGGAAGCGGGACAGGGAAACATTCAGTACTTC.

This clonotype was observed at least ten times. The chain uses TRBV27 and TRBJ1-5; maybe TRBD1 (6 bases). Trimming removed 4 bases at V and 2 bases at J, with 12 bases between. Germline V CDR1 and CDR2: MNHEY, SMNVEV (reference sequence). The CDR3 consists of 15 residues. CDR3 DNA: TGTGCCAGCAGTTCACAGGGTCTCGGCAATCAGCCCCAGCATTTT. Amino acid sequence: CASSSQGLGNQPQHF.

This clonotype has at least ten counts. The V gene is TRBV12-3 or TRBV12-4, the J gene TRBJ1-3; no firm D call. V was shortened by 2 bases and J by 0 bases, with 5 bases between the two germline ends. This CDR3 is built from 14 residues. The CDR3 is CASSLLNSGNTIYF. In DNA form, the CDR3 reads TGTGCCAGCAGTTTACTAAACTCTGGAAACACCATATATTTT.

This clonotype appeared many times. The V gene is TRBV3-1, the J gene TRBJ2-3; 7 nucleotides align to TRBD1. V shed 3 bases and J 3 bases; nucleotides not matched to a gene: 3. The germline V gene encodes CDR1 LGHDT and CDR2 YNNKEL (reference sequence). The CDR3 is 14 amino acids. CDR3 sequence reads: CASSQGQRTDTQYF. CDR3 DNA: TGTGCCAGCAGCCAGGGACAGAGAACAGATACGCAGTATTTT.

Ten or more counts support this clonotype. The V gene is TRBV7-2, the J gene TRBJ2-1, with TRBD1 identical over 9 bases. This CDR3 has 15 residues. Unmatched junction bases numbered 3, after V lost 4 bases and J lost 2 bases. Germline CDR1 SGHTA, CDR2 FQGNSA. This CDR3 is CASSSGQGTYNEQFF. Here the CDR3 DNA reads TGTGCCAGCAGCTCGGGACAGGGAACCTACAATGAGCAGTTCTTC.

This rearrangement joins TRBV6-2 or TRBV6-3 to TRBJ2-7, with 8 bases matching TRBD2. Unmatched junction bases numbered 8, after V lost 7 bases and J lost 3 bases. This CDR3 is built from 14 residues. Per the germline V gene, CDR1 is MNHEY and CDR2 is SVGEGT. CDR3 DNA sequence: TGTGCCAGCATCTACGCGGGGGGAAACTACGAGCAGTACTTC. It specifies CASIYAGGNYEQYF.

This clonotype was seen a few times. The genes are TRBV3-1 and TRBJ2-7, with D tentatively TRBD2 (7 bases). V lost 0 bases to trimming and J lost 4 bases, with 13 bases between them. The CDR3 sequence is 15 residues long. Germline V gene data show CDR1 as LGHDT and CDR2 as YNNKEL (reference sequence). In DNA, the CDR3 is TGTGCCAGCAGCCAAGATCCGGCGGGGGCTTACGAGCAGTACTTC. Translation: CASSQDPAGAYEQYF.

V usage is TRBV28 and J usage is TRBJ1-2, with a tentative D call TRBD1 (5 bases). Trimming pared 4 bases from V and 4 bases from J, leaving 13 bases between. From germline, CDR1 is MDHEN and CDR2 SYDVKM. This CDR3 is 14 amino acids long. The CDR3 here is CASSSLTAPYGYTF. The CDR3 DNA reads TGTGCCAGCAGTTCCCTGACAGCGCCCTATGGCTACACCTTC.

This clonotype was observed at least ten times. The rearrangement uses TRBV4-2 and TRBJ2-7; TRBD1 matches at 8 bases. The length of the CDR3 is 14 residues. Germline CDR1 is LGHNA and CDR2 is YNFKEQ. V was pared by 3 bases and J by 2 bases, with 3 bases of the junction left unmatched. CDR3 in amino acids: CASSQQQGAYEQYF. The CDR3 nucleotides are TGTGCCAGCAGCCAGCAACAGGGGGCCTACGAGCAGTACTTC.

CDR3 sequence: CASSPWTQSGETQYF. The CDR3 DNA reads TGTGCCAGCAGCCCTTGGACGCAAAGTGGGGAGACCCAGTACTTC. The genes are TRBV5-5 and TRBJ2-5; D unclear. This CDR3 contains 15 residues. V lost 4 bases to trimming and J lost 5 bases, with 18 bases between them. Germline loops: CDR1 SGHKS, CDR2 YYEKEE (reference sequence). Filled out from reference TRBV5-5 and TRBJ2-5, the complete variable domain reads DAGVTQSPTHLIKTRGQQVTLRCSPISGHKSVSWYQQVLGQGPQFIFQYYEKEERGRGNFPDRFSARQFPNYSSELNVNALLLGDSALYLCASSPWTQSGETQYFGPGTRLLVL.

This clonotype was counted ten times or more. The gene calls are TRBV29-1 and TRBJ2-3; D is unresolved. V lost 4 bases to trimming and J lost 2 bases, with 10 bases between them. The germline CDR1 and CDR2 sequences are SQVTM and ANQGSEA. This CDR3 is 13 amino acids long. The chain's CDR3 is CSVAKADTDTQYF. CDR3 bases: TGCAGCGTTGCCAAGGCGGACACAGATACGCAGTATTTT.

This clonotype was seen repeatedly, ten times or more. The CDR3 sequence: CASSPRGLGPSYEQYF. CDR3 DNA: TGTGCCAGCAGCCCCCGTGGACTAGGCCCTTCCTACGAGCAGTACTTC. The genes are TRBV3-1 and TRBJ2-7; 7 bases fit TRBD2. CDR1 LGHDT and CDR2 YNNKEL come from the germline V gene (reference sequence). This CDR3 spans 16 amino acids. The ends lost 4 bases at V and 1 base at J; junction bases unmatched: 10.

There are many counts of this clonotype. This chain joins TRBV9 and TRBJ1-2; D possibly corresponds to TRBD1 (5 bases). The CDR3 runs to 13 residues. Germline V gene data show CDR1 as SGDLS and CDR2 as YYNGEE. V dropped 5 bases and J dropped 7 bases, with 15 bases sitting between them. The CDR3 region has the DNA TGTGCCAGCAGGAGTGGAGGGGCCGGTGGCTACACCTTC. This codes for CASRSGGAGGYTF.

This clonotype was seen ten or more times. This chain uses TRBV5-6 with TRBJ1-5; D is perhaps TRBD1 (6 bases). Germline V CDR1 and CDR2: SGHDT, YYEEEE. The CDR3 extends over 14 amino acids. The germline V and J ends were trimmed by 5 bases and 2 bases, with 11 bases remaining between them. CDR3 DNA sequence: TGTGCCAGCAGTGGGAGGGGGGGCAATCAGCCCCAGCATTTT. Encoded protein: CASSGRGGNQPQHF.

At least ten counts were recorded for this clonotype. The CDR3 DNA follows: TGCGCCAGCAGCTATAGCGGGGACTCCTACAATGAGCAGTTCTTC. Encoded protein: CASSYSGDSYNEQFF. This chain uses TRBV5-1 with TRBJ2-1, with 8 bases aligning to TRBD2. With V trimmed by 3 bases and J by 0 bases, 2 bases remained unmatched. Germline-derived CDR1 and CDR2 are SGHRS and YFSETQ. This CDR3 has 15 amino acids.

There are many counts of this clonotype. This chain links TRBV27 with TRBJ2-1, with 9 bases identical to TRBD1. This CDR3 spans 16 amino acids. Trimming took 7 bases from V and 3 from J; bases not matched to a gene: 10. CDR1 MNHEY and CDR2 SMNVEV come from the germline V gene (reference sequence). The CDR3 region is CASTRGGTGFYNEQFF. CDR3 in DNA: TGTGCCAGCACCCGAGGCGGGACAGGGTTCTACAATGAGCAGTTCTTC.

This clonotype was counted many times. V gene TRBV6-2 or TRBV6-3 combines with J gene TRBJ1-5; 9 nucleotides align to TRBD1. CDR1 MNHEY and CDR2 SVGEGT come from the germline V gene. V gave up 5 bases and J gave up 1 base; unmatched junction bases: 6. The CDR3 loop spans 16 amino acids. CDR3 coding DNA: TGTGCCAGCAGTCACAGGGGGCGCGGGAGCAATCAGCCCCAGCATTTT. This codes for CASSHRGRGSNQPQHF.

Ten or more counts support this clonotype. This chain uses TRBV13 with TRBJ2-7; 9 bases fit TRBD1. The CDR3 length is 14 residues. V lost 4 bases to trimming and J lost 2 bases; unmatched junction nucleotides: 3. Germline assignment: CDR1 PRHDT and CDR2 FYEKMQ (reference sequence). The CDR3 DNA reads TGTGCCAGCAGCTGGCGGGACAGGGCCTACGAGCAGTACTTC. Protein sequence: CASSWRDRAYEQYF.

The table lists this clonotype with many counts. V is TRBV5-1 and J is TRBJ1-3, with D unresolved. Germline CDR1 reads SGHRS; CDR2 reads YFSETQ. This CDR3 is built from 13 residues. The V end was cut by 0 bases, the J end by 6 bases, with 7 bases between. The CDR3 DNA reads TGCGCCAGCAGCTTGGCGCCCTTAAACACCATATATTTT. Protein sequence: CASSLAPLNTIYF.

In its sample, this clonotype was seen many times. V gene TRBV7-2 combines with J gene TRBJ2-3, with D perhaps TRBD1 or TRBD2 (5 bases each). The germline CDR1 and CDR2 sequences are SGHTA and FQGNSA. Trimming took 3 bases from V and 0 from J, leaving 13 bases between them. This CDR3 has 16 residues. The CDR3 nucleotides are TGTGCCAGCAGCTTTCGTGGGGGTACTAGCACAGATACGCAGTATTTT. As protein: CASSFRGGTSTDTQYF.

This clonotype was picked up many times. This chain uses TRBV7-2 with TRBJ1-2; no clear D. The CDR3 runs to 12 residues. Trimming removed 1 base from V and 1 base from J, with 1 base in between. In germline, CDR1 is SGHTA, CDR2 FQGNSA. The CDR3 sequence: CASSLDNYGYTF. The CDR3 nucleotides are TGTGCCAGCAGCTTAGATAACTATGGCTACACCTTC.

The table lists this clonotype with many counts. The V and J genes are TRBV27 and TRBJ1-2, with D possibly being TRBD1 (6 bases). This CDR3 spans 15 amino acids. Between the trimmed V and J ends, which lost 4 bases and 1 base, there was a span of 13 bases. CDR1 MNHEY and CDR2 SMNVEV come from the germline V gene (reference sequence). The CDR3 DNA sequence: TGTGCCAGCAGTTCCATTCAGGGGCGTAACTATGGCTACACCTTC. It yields the protein CASSSIQGRNYGYTF.